The 14 T cell receptor beta chains given below trace back to one sample, sequenced in a study of control samples from healthy donors and cancer patients. Assay: immunoSEQ multiplex PCR; the TCRdb copy retains only in-frame clones and omits some. The sample has about 170,000 clones, 91% seen once. Sequencing was done on a sample of blood. The receptors shown here come from a woman in her thirties in good health.

V usage is TRBV7-9 and J usage is TRBJ2-7, with 10 bases matching TRBD1. Trimming at V came to 5 bases and at J to 7 bases, leaving 8 bases not matched to a gene. The CDR3 runs 14 residues. Germline V lookup: CDR1 SEHNR, CDR2 FQNEAQ (reference sequence). CDR3 loop: CASSRRDRGLEQYF. The CDR3 DNA is TGTGCCAGCAGCCGCCGGGACAGGGGCTTAGAGCAGTACTTC.

V and J are TRBV28 and TRBJ2-2; 13 bases map to TRBD2. This CDR3 has 16 amino acids. Germline V gene sequence: CDR1 MDHEN, CDR2 SYDVKM. After removal of 5 bases from V and 5 bases from J, the junction contained 5 bases not matched to a gene. CDR3 loop: CASSPWTSGRTGELFF. The CDR3, as DNA: TGTGCCAGCAGTCCCTGGACTAGCGGGAGAACCGGGGAGCTGTTTTTT.

The chain carries TRBV15 and TRBJ2-6; 8 nucleotides agree with TRBD1. Germline assignment: CDR1 LNHNV and CDR2 YYDKDF (reference sequence). The CDR3 is 15 residues long. J lost 4 bases, V lost 2 bases, and 1 base had no gene match. The CDR3 sequence: CATSRQGAGANVLTF. The CDR3 nucleotides read TGTGCCACCAGCAGACAGGGGGCCGGGGCCAACGTCCTGACTTTC.

The chain uses TRBV20-1 and TRBJ2-7; 10 bases are shared with TRBD2. This CDR3 has 11 amino acids. Germline V gene lookup returns CDR1 DFQATT and CDR2 SNEGSKA (reference sequence). V lost 5 bases, J lost 6 bases, and 1 base stayed unmatched. The DNA for the CDR3 is TGCAGTGCTGGACTAGCGGCCGAGCAGTACTTC. This gives the protein CSAGLAAEQYF.

The chain recombines TRBV3-1 (or the pseudogene TRBV3-2) with TRBJ1-1, with no clear D. Trimming removed 6 bases at V and 7 bases at J, with 9 bases between. CDR1 and CDR2 from the germline V gene are LGHDT and YNNKEL (reference sequence). The CDR3 is 11 amino acids. The CDR3: CASRGRNEAFF. CDR3 coding DNA: TGTGCCAGCAGGGGCCGGAATGAAGCTTTCTTT.

The genes are TRBV11-2 and TRBJ1-1; the match to TRBD1 covers 7 bases. Trimming removed 4 bases from V and 5 bases from J; junction bases left unmatched: 7. The CDR3 is 14 residues long. Looked up from germline, CDR1 is SGHAT and CDR2 is FQNNGV. The DNA for the CDR3 is TGTGCCAGCAGCTCACACCAGGGGGGAACTGAAGCTTTCTTT. It translates to CASSSHQGGTEAFF.

The CDR3 is CASSLQDFYGYTF. CDR3 DNA sequence: TGTGCCAGCAGCTTACAGGACTTCTATGGCTACACCTTC. The V call is TRBV7-6, the J call TRBJ1-2; D unresolved. The V and J ends lost 2 bases and 4 bases respectively, with 8 bases between them. The CDR3 loop spans 13 amino acids. The germline V gene encodes CDR1 SGHVS and CDR2 FNYEAQ.

This chain joins TRBV5-4 and TRBJ2-7; the D gene is possibly TRBD1 (6 bases). Germline V gene data show CDR1 as SGHNT and CDR2 as YYREEE (reference sequence). There are 13 residues in the CDR3. V lost 0 bases and J 5 bases, leaving 9 bases between the germline ends. CDR3 amino acids: CASSLDRADEQYF. DNA of the CDR3: TGTGCCAGCAGCTTGGACAGGGCCGACGAGCAGTACTTC.

V gene TRBV23-1 combines with J gene TRBJ1-4; a weak D match, TRBD1 (6 bases). TRBV23-1 is labeled an ORF, and its function is uncertain. The CDR3 covers 14 residues. Trimming cost V 0 bases and J 5 bases, with 7 bases left between them. DNA of the CDR3: TGCGCCAGCAGTCAATCCGGACAGAATGAAAAACTGTTTTTT. It yields the protein CASSQSGQNEKLFF.

This clone was seen only once. This chain connects TRBV10-2 to TRBJ2-7; 10 nucleotides line up with TRBD1. The CDR3 length is 14 residues. J was trimmed by 1 base and V by 8 bases; bases with no gene match: 5. Germline CDR1 and CDR2: WSHSY and SAAADI. CDR3 residues: CASSGTGVSYEQYF. DNA of the CDR3: TGCGCCAGCTCCGGGACAGGGGTTTCCTACGAGCAGTACTTC.

The DNA of the CDR3 is TGTGCCAGCAGTGAAAGAGGGTTTTCCAATCAGCCCCAGCATTTT. Translating it yields CASSERGFSNQPQHF. J is TRBJ1-5 and V is TRBV2, with D unclear. Germline CDR1 and CDR2: SNHLY and FYNNEI. V was clipped by 2 bases and J by 3 bases, with 11 bases between them. The CDR3 has 15 residues.

The chain joins TRBV24-1 to TRBJ2-6; no definite D call. The germline gives CDR1 KGHDR, CDR2 SFDVKD. This CDR3 region has 16 residues. V gave up 3 bases and J gave up 0 bases, with 8 bases separating them. CDR3 nucleotide sequence: TGTGCCACCAGTGATCCCCTGAACTCTGGGGCCAACGTCCTGACTTTC. As protein: CATSDPLNSGANVLTF.

The V call is TRBV15, the J call TRBJ2-4; 7 bases agree with TRBD1. The CDR3 consists of 17 residues. CDR1 is LNHNV, CDR2 YYDKDF, per germline (reference sequence). V lost 0 bases and J lost 3; bases outside the gene matches: 8. This CDR3 is CATSRDWGSGGKNIQYF. The CDR3 DNA reads TGTGCCACCAGCAGAGATTGGGGGTCAGGGGGCAAAAACATTCAGTACTTC. The complete variable domain, with remaining parts taken from reference TRBV15 and TRBJ2-4, reads DAMVIQNPRYQVTQFGKPVTLSCSQTLNHNVMYWYQQKSSQAPKLLFHYYDKDFNNEADTPDNFQSRRPNTSFCFLDIRSPGLGDTAMYLCATSRDWGSGGKNIQYFGAGTRLSVL.

The chain carries TRBV18 and TRBJ2-1; a weak D match, TRBD1 (6 bases). The CDR3 extends over 16 amino acids. Germline loops: CDR1 KGHSH, CDR2 LQKENI. V was shortened by 0 bases and J by 5 bases, with 14 bases between the two germline ends. Here the CDR3 reads CASSPPRGSVNNEQFF. CDR3 coding DNA: TGTGCCAGCTCACCACCCAGGGGTAGCGTTAACAATGAGCAGTTCTTC. The variable domain in full, completed from reference TRBV18 and TRBJ2-1, reads NAGVMQNPRHLVRRRGQEARLRCSPMKGHSHVYWYRQLPEEGLKFMVYLQKENIIDESGMPKERFSAEFPKEGPSILRIQQVVRGDSAAYFCASSPPRGSVNNEQFFGPGTRLTVL.